This T cell receptor beta chain was identified during a study of T-cell reconstitution after alpha-beta-depleted transplantation in children. The sample holds many counts of this clonotype. Researchers prepared the TCRbeta library using unique molecular identifiers, the study reports. Via MiXCR, TCRdb re-called the PCR reads, giving one row per CDR3 protein. In the table there are about 340,000 distinct CDR3 sequences, 10% of which are singletons. J lost 3 bases, V lost 6 bases, and 6 bases had no gene match. Germline assignment: CDR1 LGHDT and CDR2 YNNKEL (reference sequence). The CDR3 totals 16 residues.

The source material was PBMCs from the stem cell graft donor, sampled from the stem cell graft. The TCR originated in a human donor who donated a stem cell graft to a child with acute lymphoblastic leukemia. The chain joins TRBV3-1 to TRBJ2-1; TRBD2 aligns across 12 bases. CDR3: CASRGLAGSLYNEQFF. The CDR3 coding sequence is TGTGCCAGCAGAGGACTAGCGGGATCTCTCTACAATGAGCAGTTCTTC.